The clone carrying this TCR beta chain has ten or more counts. No antigen is known for it. An end of the junction differs from the germline gene, which may be a read error. Every patient was untreated before thyroid surgery. TCRdb re-called the PCR reads via MiXCR. The sample has 23,000 or so clones, 20% to 30% seen once. This sample was taken from a study of metastatic and nonmetastatic thyroid tumors. Study-level findings and limits: Malignant tumors reportedly showed significantly higher TCR beta diversity than benign nodules in both blood and tumor.

The CDR3 runs to 13 residues. The germline V gene encodes CDR1 SNHLY and CDR2 FYNNEI. The source material was tumor tissue. The chain links TRBV2 to TRBJ1-2; D remains unclear. The clonotype was recovered from a male donor with papillary thyroid cancer or a benign thyroid nodule (not recorded which). Some clones in this sample may be carry-over from other donors' samples. CDR3 coding DNA: TGTGCCAGCAGCGAAGAGGGTTTTAAGGGCTACACCTTC. It specifies CASSEEGFKGYTF.